The 21 T cell receptor beta chains presented below share a single source sample, sequenced in a study of technical replicates of blood from several donors. The protocol was immunoSEQ multiplex PCR, while the TCRdb copy is restricted to in-frame clones and leaves out a portion. The data contain about 72,000 clones, about 95% of them singletons. The sample comprised T cells isolated from PBMCs. Receptors were obtained from a human donor in good health.

This clone was picked up a small number of times. This chain uses TRBV9 with TRBJ1-1; a possible D gene is TRBD1 (6 bases). The CDR3 runs 15 residues. The V gene lost 0 bases and the J gene lost 5 bases, with 14 bases spanning the gap. Germline CDR1 is SGDLS and CDR2 is YYNGEE. The chain's CDR3 is CASSVEGGPKTEAFF. CDR3 in DNA: TGTGCCAGCAGCGTAGAAGGGGGACCGAAGACTGAAGCTTTCTTT.

This clone was detected only once. The chain employs TRBV19 and TRBJ2-2; D is possibly TRBD2 (6 bases). The CDR3 runs to 13 residues. Germline CDR1 and CDR2: LNHDA and SQIVND (reference sequence). The V end was cut by 3 bases, the J end by 6 bases, with 8 bases between. CDR3 sequence: CASSIWGAGELFF. As DNA, the CDR3 is TGTGCCAGTAGTATTTGGGGGGCCGGGGAGCTGTTTTTT.

The chain joins TRBV19 to TRBJ2-5, with 8 nucleotides matching TRBD2. CDR3 length: 16 amino acids. Germline V CDR1 and CDR2: LNHDA, SQIVND (reference sequence). The V gene end was trimmed by 4 bases and the J gene end by 2 bases; junction bases not matched to a gene: 9. The CDR3 DNA follows: TGTGCCAGTAGTACTGCGGGGGGACGCACTCAAGAGACCCAGTACTTC. Its translation: CASSTAGGRTQETQYF. The entire variable domain, with the rest obtained from reference TRBV19 and TRBJ2-5, is as follows: DGGITQSPKYLFRKEGQNVTLSCEQNLNHDAMYWYRQDPGQGLRLIYYSQIVNDFQKGDIAEGYSVSREKKESFPLTVTSAQKNPTAFYLCASSTAGGRTQETQYFGPGTRLLVL.

Worth noting for this clone: Sequence at one end of the junction differs from germline and may be a read error. The chain has TRBV14 and TRBJ1-3; no reliable D call. Germline loops: CDR1 SGHDN, CDR2 FVKESK. The CDR3 contains 15 residues. The chain's CDR3 is CASSQVRASGNTIYF. The CDR3 coding sequence is TGTGCCAGCAGCCAAGTGCGAGCGTCTGGGAACACCATATATTTT. Using reference TRBV14 and TRBJ1-3 for the parts outside the CDR3, the full variable domain is EAGVTQFPSHSVIEKGQTVTLRCDPISGHDNLYWYRRVMGKEIKFLLHFVKESKQDESGMPNNRFLAERTGGTYSTLKVQPAELEDSGVYFCASSQVRASGNTIYFGEGSWLTVV.

The chain has TRBV4-2 and TRBJ1-5; D is uncertain. In germline, CDR1 is LGHNA, CDR2 YNFKEQ. V shed 0 bases and J shed 6 bases, with 12 bases lying between them. The CDR3 runs 15 residues. The CDR3 reads CASSQERKSSQPQHF. CDR3 nucleotide sequence: TGTGCCAGCAGCCAAGAGCGGAAGAGTTCTCAGCCCCAGCATTTT.

The V gene is TRBV2, the J gene TRBJ2-7, with 7 positions matching TRBD1. Germline trimming cut 5 bases from V and 0 bases from J; bases unmatched to any gene: 7. The CDR3 consists of 15 residues. Germline CDR1 SNHLY, CDR2 FYNNEI. CDR3 coding DNA: TGTGCCAGCAGTTTGAGGGGGCGAACCTCCTACGAGCAGTACTTC. The encoded protein is CASSLRGRTSYEQYF.

The V gene is TRBV5-1, the J gene TRBJ2-7, with 7 positions matching TRBD2. V shed 0 bases, J shed 2 bases, and the junction held 8 bases outside the gene matches. The CDR3 sequence is 16 residues long. CDR1 and CDR2 from the germline V gene are SGHRS and YFSETQ. The CDR3 loop reads CASSLGASGDPYEQYF. Written as DNA, the CDR3 is TGCGCCAGCAGCTTGGGGGCTAGCGGAGACCCCTACGAGCAGTACTTC.

This chain connects TRBV10-1 to TRBJ2-3; no reliable D call. The CDR3 has 14 residues. V dropped 1 base and J dropped 4 bases, with 9 bases sitting between them. Germline V gene lookup returns CDR1 WNHNN and CDR2 SYGVQD (reference sequence). The CDR3 DNA follows: TGCGCCAGCAGTGAGTGGCAGCTAGCAGATACGCAGTATTTT. It translates to CASSEWQLADTQYF.

This clone appeared a single time. This chain connects TRBV19 to TRBJ1-1; 12 positions agree with TRBD1. The germline CDR1 and CDR2 sequences are LNHDA and SQIVND (reference sequence). The CDR3 runs 17 residues. Unmatched junction bases numbered 8, after V lost 2 bases and J lost 4 bases. The CDR3: CASSILLGQGARTEAFF. In nucleotides, the CDR3 is TGTGCCAGTAGTATATTGTTGGGACAGGGGGCGCGCACTGAAGCTTTCTTT.

This clone was seen just once. The identical CDR3 is also encoded by other nucleotide sequences in the sample. This chain connects TRBV10-1 to TRBJ1-1; the D is unclear. CDR3 length: 13 amino acids. The germline CDR1 and CDR2 sequences are WNHNN and SYGVQD (reference sequence). Trimming took off 0 bases at V and 5 bases at J, with 7 bases between the two ends. The CDR3 DNA reads TGCGCCAGCAGTGAGTCGACTAGGACTGAAGCTTTCTTT. Amino acid sequence: CASSESTRTEAFF.

The rearrangement uses TRBV7-2 and TRBJ1-2; 10 bases line up with TRBD1. Trimming cost V 1 base and J 2 bases; bases outside gene matches: 4. This CDR3 has 16 residues. CDR1 and CDR2 from the germline V gene are SGHTA and FQGNSA. CDR3 amino acids: CASSLVGDRGNYGYTF. CDR3 DNA sequence: TGTGCCAGCAGCTTAGTGGGGGACAGGGGCAACTATGGCTACACCTTC.

This clone was seen just once. The genes are TRBV9 and TRBJ2-7; TRBD1 is a possible D gene (9 bases). With 2 bases removed from V and 1 base from J, the gap between germline ends came to 25 bases. CDR1 SGDLS and CDR2 YYNGEE come from the germline V gene. This CDR3 comprises 19 residues. Here the CDR3 DNA reads TGTGCCAGCAGCGTCGGGAGGGACAGGGAATATGTCGGTTCCTACGAGCAGTACTTC. Translation: CASSVGRDREYVGSYEQYF.

V and J are TRBV9 and TRBJ1-5, with 7 nucleotides matching TRBD1. This CDR3 comprises 14 residues. CDR1 and CDR2 from the germline V gene are SGDLS and YYNGEE. Losses at the gene ends were 4 bases for V and 6 bases for J; bases not matched to a gene: 7. For the CDR3, the DNA is TGTGCCAGCAGCCCTCAAGGGGGCTTTCAGCCCCAGCATTTT. Residues: CASSPQGGFQPQHF.

The J gene is TRBJ1-2, the V gene TRBV6-5; 8 bases agree with TRBD1. This CDR3 is built from 16 residues. The V gene end was trimmed by 1 base and the J gene end by 1 base; junction bases not matched to a gene: 5. Germline values: CDR1 MNHEY, CDR2 SVGAGI. CDR3: CASSYFSGGVNYGYTF. The CDR3 nucleotides read TGTGCCAGCAGTTACTTCTCAGGGGGCGTTAACTATGGCTACACCTTC.

This clone was seen only once. This sequence joins TRBV29-1 and TRBJ2-7, with D possibly matching TRBD1 (5 bases). CDR3 length: 13 residues. The germline V gene encodes CDR1 SQVTM and CDR2 ANQGSEA. Trimming pared 4 bases from V and 3 bases from J, leaving 13 bases between. The CDR3 loop reads CSVAFSTVYEQYF. DNA of the CDR3: TGCAGCGTTGCCTTCTCGACAGTCTACGAGCAGTACTTC.

This chain uses TRBV28 with TRBJ2-7; D is perhaps TRBD1 (6 bases). CDR1 MDHEN and CDR2 SYDVKM come from the germline V gene. The CDR3 loop spans 16 amino acids. V lost 2 bases and J lost 4, with 18 bases in between. The CDR3 coding sequence is TGTGCCAGCAGTTTAGACAGGACACGTTCTCTATACGAGCAGTACTTC. As protein: CASSLDRTRSLYEQYF. The full variable domain, in which reference TRBV28 and TRBJ2-7 provide the parts outside the CDR3, is DVKVTQSSRYLVKRTGEKVFLECVQDMDHENMFWYRQDPGLGLRLIYFSYDVKMKEKGDIPEGYSVSREKKERFSLILESASTNQTSMYLCASSLDRTRSLYEQYFGPGTRLTVT.

The chain links TRBV29-1 to TRBJ2-3; 8 bases are a match to TRBD1. CDR1 and CDR2 (germline): SQVTM, ANQGSEA. V lost 4 bases to trimming and J lost 3 bases; unmatched junction nucleotides: 3. This CDR3 is 13 amino acids long. This CDR3 is CSVGQGFTDTQYF. The CDR3 DNA is TGCAGCGTTGGACAGGGGTTTACAGATACGCAGTATTTT.

The rearrangement joins TRBV5-4 to TRBJ2-2; 11 bases match TRBD2. The V gene's germline CDR1 is SGHNT and CDR2 YYREEE (reference sequence). This CDR3 is built from 16 residues. V was pared by 4 bases and J by 4 bases, with 6 bases of the junction left unmatched. This chain's CDR3 is CASSRRLAGTTGELFF. CDR3 DNA sequence: TGTGCCAGCAGCCGACGACTAGCGGGGACCACCGGGGAGCTGTTTTTT.

The V gene is TRBV6-5, the J gene TRBJ1-1; D unresolved. The CDR3 has 12 amino acids. V was clipped by 8 bases and J by 4 bases, with 11 bases between them. Germline V gene lookup returns CDR1 MNHEY and CDR2 SVGAGI. DNA of the CDR3: TGTGCCAGCTTAGGTCGGAGCACTGAAGCTTTCTTT. It is translated as CASLGRSTEAFF.

The V gene is TRBV7-9, the J gene TRBJ2-1; D is possibly TRBD1 (5 bases). Between the trimmed V and J ends, which lost 1 base and 9 bases, there was a span of 10 bases. From germline, CDR1 is SEHNR and CDR2 FQNEAQ (reference sequence). There are 13 residues in the CDR3. CDR3 protein: CASSLGQMGEQFF. CDR3 coding DNA: TGTGCCAGCAGCTTAGGACAGATGGGTGAGCAGTTCTTC.

The chain links TRBV4-1 to TRBJ1-5, with no clear D. Trimming cost V 5 bases and J 6 bases, with 11 bases left between them. The CDR3 length is 13 residues. The germline V gene has CDR1 MGHRA and CDR2 YSYEKL. CDR3 sequence (DNA): TGCGCCAGCAGCTACAGTGAAGGTCAGCCCCAGCATTTT. It is translated as CASSYSEGQPQHF.